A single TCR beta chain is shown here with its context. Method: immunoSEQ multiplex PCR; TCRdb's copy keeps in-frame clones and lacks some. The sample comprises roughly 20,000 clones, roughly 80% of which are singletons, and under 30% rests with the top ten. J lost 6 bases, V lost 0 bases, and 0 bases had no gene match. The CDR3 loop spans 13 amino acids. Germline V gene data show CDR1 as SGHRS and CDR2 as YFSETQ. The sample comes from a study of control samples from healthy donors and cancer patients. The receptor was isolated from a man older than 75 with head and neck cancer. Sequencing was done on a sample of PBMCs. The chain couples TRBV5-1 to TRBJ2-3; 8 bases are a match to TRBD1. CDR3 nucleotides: TGCGCCAGCAGCTTGGACAGGGGGGATACGCAGTATTTT. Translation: CASSLDRGDTQYF.